The count of the clone carrying this T cell receptor (beta chain) is one. Its cognate antigen is unknown. Controls comprised healthy donors matched for age and sex. This sample was included in a study of CD8 T cells in Susac syndrome. Findings of the study overall: The authors acknowledged that the study's TCR sequencing and HLA analysis involved relatively few individuals.

Random hexamers were used to reverse transcribe an amount of about 0.45 to 1 ug RNA. A multiplex approach, immunoSEQ multiplex PCR, amplified TCR beta CDR3 across 54 Vbeta and 13 Jbeta. A single record per CDR3 protein comes from TCRdb applying MiXCR to the immunoSEQ multiplex PCR reads. This sample has around 200,000 distinct CDR3 sequences; roughly 94% occur once, and the top ten carry about 0.095%. The CDR3 is 14 amino acids. The V end lost 6 bases, the J end lost 4 bases, and 15 bases lay between the germline ends. Germline V CDR1 and CDR2: LNHDA, SQIVND (reference sequence). The sequence was collected from a human donor in good health. The rearrangement links TRBV19 to TRBJ1-2, with D possibly being TRBD1 (6 bases). What was sequenced was CD4+ T cells from PBMCs. CDR3 sequence (DNA): TGTGCCAGTAGCCCAGGACAGAATGTCTATGGCTACACCTTC. Translated: CASSPGQNVYGYTF.